A single TCR beta chain is shown here with its context. This clonotype was observed a few times. Its antigen specificity is not known. No base-level quality is on record; no much larger clone is a single base apart. This specimen comes from a study of T cells in Graves' hyperthyroidism and ophthalmopathy (dated by TCRdb to the late 2010s). Notes on the research overall: Peripheral blood samples were taken at initial diagnosis, before any treatment was given. To identify distinguishing TCR V-J signatures, a discovery cohort of 100 or so patients was used, comprising 43 with Graves' ophthalmopathy and 57 with stable Graves' hyperthyroidism. An independent validation cohort of 18 to 20 hyperthyroidism patients and 17 patients who later progressed to ophthalmopathy tested prospective prediction of ophthalmopathy. For training and testing, the 100 or so patients in the discovery cohort were randomly divided in a 7:3 ratio. The study also compared thyroid tissue and blood T-cell repertoires from five or six Graves' hyperthyroidism patients. Once sampling was done, hyperthyroidism patients were given methimazole at a starting dose of 30 mg daily, whereas ophthalmopathy patients were given high-dose intravenous methylprednisolone. The paper describes TCR Vbeta CDR3 sequencing of 120 to 150 peripheral blood samples, made up of 43 ophthalmopathy patients, around 78 hyperthyroidism patients and some 17 progressor patients.

The CDR3 contains 16 residues, cysteine and phenylalanine counted. Left in the record is the CDR3 DNA by itself, 48 bases read in frame from the first base. The CDR1 and CDR2 encoded by the germline V gene (reference sequence) are DFQATT and SNEGSKA. V ends up 3 bases short and J 0 bases short, with an unmatched junction base count of 3. TCR beta CDR3 regions were amplified from RNA transcripts. For the first round of RT-PCR on the TCR CDR3, the HTBI primer set was used together with the Qiagen OneStep RT-PCR kit. Libraries were constructed in a second round of multiplex PCR, after which size selection and purification were carried out. Sequencing of the libraries was done on an Illumina HiSeq2000 using paired-end 100 bp reads. The authors' analysis ran thus. SOAPnuke was used to process the raw data, throwing out any read that contained adapters or uncalled bases, had a mean Phred below 15, or lacked an exact constant-primer or identifier match. COPE v1.2.5 was used to merge high-quality paired reads, and clonotypes were defined as unique nucleotide sequences. Clonotypes were aligned to IMGT TRBV, TRBD and TRBJ reference segments using MiTCR v1.1. Analysis was restricted to V-J combinations with a frequency above 0.0001, which covered about 99% of repertoires. A TCS score was defined as the ratio between F50 (clonal expansion) and ExV (chaos), using BLOSUM62-based TCRdist between CDR3 peptides within each V-J. Welch's t-statistics and random forest reduced 514 V-J features to about 12, which were used in a naive Bayes classifier (R e1071). TCRdb passed the public sequencing reads through fastp at Q25 and MiXCR, retaining productive beta sequences. Merged by CDR3 protein, the rows form single entries marked with the most common genes and DNA. The authors' filters were not applied to this entry. Across this sample there are some 760,000 distinct CDR3 sequences, with 12% to 15% seen only once. Roughly 10% of the sample goes to the ten largest clones.

The investigation overall reported the following: Ophthalmopathy was separated from stable hyperthyroidism by a 13 V-J signature model, with about 86% sensitivity and about 84% specificity obtained in cross-validation and 80%/75% obtained in testing. In validation, the model predicted progression to ophthalmopathy with 65% to 71% sensitivity and approximately 74% specificity, a median of around six months before onset. No statistical method was used to fix the sample size in advance, and group allocation was not hidden from the investigators. Most expanded thyroid clonotypes (frequency above 0.001) were also found in blood, which suggests that blood repertoires may mirror thyroid immune responses.

Graves' hyperthyroidism was defined as stable when no progression to ophthalmopathy occurred over 18 months of follow-up. Hyperthyroidism patients were newly diagnosed, had a disease duration of under 2 months, and were aged 18 to 65 years. Exclusion was applied to patients with uncontrolled infections, other autoimmune diseases, pregnancy or lactation. Diagnoses were established on the basis of clinical symptoms, serum thyroxine and TRAb, thyroid ultrasound, and orbital computed tomography. PBMCs were separated from roughly 10 ml of fresh peripheral blood using Ficoll-Paque density gradient centrifugation. Total RNA was extracted using Trizol reagent, and RNA quality was assessed on an Agilent 2100 Bioanalyzer.

The receptor's source is a woman aged 18-29 years with Graves' hyperthyroidism. Input material: blood. Here the chain combines TRBV20-1 and TRBJ1-5; TRBD1 aligns with 12 central bases. The CDR3 loop reads CSARGQGAYSNQPQHF. The DNA is TGCAGTGCTAGGGGACAGGGGGCATATAGCAATCAGCCCCAGCATTTT.